This entry describes one T cell receptor beta chain. Its antigen is not known. Measured with immunoSEQ multiplex PCR; TCRdb has only the in-frame clones, and not every one. The data contain around 100,000 clones, roughly 86% of them singletons. These data come from a study of T cell responses to AZD1222 COVID-19 vaccine. Study-level points and caveats: No repertoire was sampled before or during the peak T cell response, only after it.

Here the sequenced sample was peripheral blood, taken on day 0 of AZD1222 vaccination. This clonotype was obtained from an adult in good health.

CDR3 nucleotides: TGTGCCAGCACCCCGGGGCGGGAGTGGGCCAACGTCCTGACTTTC. It codes for CASTPGREWANVLTF. This chain connects TRBV9 to TRBJ2-6; TRBD2 aligns across 7 bases. V was pared by 6 bases and J by 5 bases, with 8 bases of the junction left unmatched. The germline V gene has CDR1 SGDLS and CDR2 YYNGEE. This CDR3 is built from 15 residues.